The clone carrying this T cell receptor beta chain was detected only a few times. Its specificity is not known. The data were taken from a study of T-cell reconstitution after alpha-beta-depleted transplantation in children. Study-level points and caveats: The study traced high day-60 TCRbeta diversity in some patients to surviving recipient T cells and thymic progenitors. Reports say that about two months after transplant, the alpha-beta T cells came out of several hundred graft clones that had expanded. Newly made T cells mostly supplied T-cell counts and diversity one year after transplant.

Unique molecular identifiers featured in how the TCRbeta library was prepared. TCRdb re-called the PCR reads through MiXCR, storing one row per CDR3 protein. The sample consists of fewer than 700,000 distinct CDR3 sequences, 10% to 15% of them appearing once. This CDR3 contains 16 residues. The V gene end was trimmed by 5 bases and the J gene end by 5 bases; junction bases not matched to a gene: 8. V is TRBV12-3 or TRBV12-4 and J is TRBJ2-5, with 13 bases fitting TRBD2. This TCR was recovered from a male patient between 10 and 17 years old who had a stem cell transplant for acute myeloid leukemia, so the T cells may come from the graft donor. The specimen comprised PBMCs, mostly from graft donor cells, sampled 360 days after TCRalphabeta/CD19-depleted stem cell transplant. The DNA of the CDR3 is TGTGCCAGCAGTCCTGGACTAGCGGGAGCGCGGGAGACCCAGTACTTC. Translation: CASSPGLAGARETQYF.